This T cell receptor (beta chain) was recorded in a study of blood T cell repertoires in COVID-19. Study background: T cells, B-cell-depleted T cells, or PBMCs provided the cDNA or gDNA that served as material.

In the authors' workflow: The assay estimated nucleated cells by amplifying reference gene primers. Assay used: immunoSEQ multiplex PCR; TCRdb lists only in-frame clones, some missing. From that table come the V and J calls and clone size; the DNA was used to work out D and trimming. Of 90,000 to 110,000 clones listed, around 82% are singletons. V lost 2 bases to trimming and J lost 4 bases, with 14 bases between them. The length of the CDR3 is 15 residues. Germline-derived CDR1 and CDR2 are MNHNS and SASEGT. The chain joins TRBV6-1 to TRBJ1-2, with TRBD1 as a possible D gene (5 bases). This TCR derives from a human donor in a cohort sampled during active or convalescent COVID-19. Sample: peripheral blood. The CDR3: CASSEWGGDGYGYTF. The CDR3 nucleotides are TGTGCCAGCAGTGAATGGGGGGGGGATGGCTATGGCTACACCTTC.